Below are 21 T cell receptor beta chains sequenced from a single sample in a study of OX40 agonist ivuxolimab in advanced cancers. Sequencing was performed with immunoSEQ multiplex PCR; in TCRdb, only in-frame clones are kept and a portion is missing. The sample lists approximately 15,000 clones, approximately 80% occurring once. The sample here was CD4+ or CD8+ T cells sorted from blood, taken in a trial of the OX40 agonist ivuxolimab. These TCRs come from an adult with an advanced solid tumor such as melanoma, head and neck, liver or kidney cancer.

To note about this clone: A read error may produce the germline difference seen at one junction end. V gene TRBV14 combines with J gene TRBJ2-5; TRBD1 agrees at 8 bases. The CDR3 is 16 amino acids. CDR1 and CDR2 from the germline V gene are SGHDN and FVKESK. CDR3 in amino acids: CAGSQRNRGTTETQYF. DNA of the CDR3: TGTGCCGGCAGCCAACGAAACAGGGGGACAACGGAGACCCAGTACTTC.

The V gene is TRBV28, the J gene TRBJ2-3, with 7 nucleotides matching TRBD2. From germline, CDR1 is MDHEN and CDR2 SYDVKM. This CDR3 has 16 residues. The junction had 6 bases not matched to a gene; V was cut back by 3 bases and J by 0 bases. In DNA, the CDR3 is TGTGCCAGCAGTTTGAGGGCGGGAGAGAGCACAGATACGCAGTATTTT. Translated: CASSLRAGESTDTQYF.

The chain recombines TRBV19 with TRBJ2-7; D possibly uses TRBD1 or TRBD2 (5 bases each). Germline V gives CDR1 LNHDA, CDR2 SQIVND (reference sequence). Trimming removed 5 bases from V and 3 bases from J, with 14 bases in between. This CDR3 has 14 residues. The CDR3 nucleotides read TGTGCCAGTAGTGCCGGGACGTCAATCTACGAGCAGTACTTC. The encoded protein is CASSAGTSIYEQYF.

This rearrangement joins TRBV7-2 to TRBJ1-2; D unclear. Trimming shortened V by 3 bases and J by 7 bases, and 12 bases separated the two germline ends. The CDR3 runs to 13 residues. Germline CDR1 reads SGHTA; CDR2 reads FQGNSA. CDR3 nucleotides: TGTGCCAGCAGCTTGGGTGACAAGCGTGGCTACACCTTC. It translates to CASSLGDKRGYTF.

The chain has TRBV18 and TRBJ2-1; a weak D match, TRBD2 (5 bases). Trimming pared 5 bases from V and 5 bases from J, leaving 13 bases between. The germline gives CDR1 KGHSH, CDR2 LQKENI. The CDR3 covers 14 residues. CDR3 loop: CASSSFERDNEQFF. CDR3 DNA sequence: TGTGCCAGCTCATCTTTCGAGAGGGACAATGAGCAGTTCTTC.

By share of the sample, this clone is hyperexpanded (1% or more). The V call is TRBV2, the J call TRBJ1-2; D gene ambiguous. V was shortened by 5 bases and J by 2 bases, with 6 bases between the two germline ends. The CDR3 runs to 12 residues. Germline V lookup: CDR1 SNHLY, CDR2 FYNNEI. This CDR3 is CASSRENYGYTF. For the CDR3, the DNA is TGTGCCAGCAGTCGGGAGAACTATGGCTACACCTTC.

The chain couples TRBV6-5 to TRBJ2-1; 7 positions match TRBD2. The germline gives CDR1 MNHEY, CDR2 SVGAGI. The length of the CDR3 is 15 residues. V gave up 6 bases and J gave up 1 base; unmatched junction bases: 6. The CDR3 bases are TGTGCCAGCAGCCTTGGAGCGGGATCCTACAATGAGCAGTTCTTC. Translating gives CASSLGAGSYNEQFF.

The V gene is TRBV6-6, the J gene TRBJ2-7; D is perhaps TRBD1 (5 bases). The CDR3 is made up of 13 amino acids. Trimming cost V 1 base and J 6 bases, with 10 bases left between them. Per germline, CDR1 MNHNY and CDR2 SVGAGI (reference sequence). In DNA form, the CDR3 reads TGTGCCAGCAGTTACTTGGGGCTCCCCGAGCAGTACTTC. It encodes CASSYLGLPEQYF.

The gene calls are TRBV19 and TRBJ2-7, with a possible D match to TRBD1 (6 bases). Trimming took 3 bases from V and 4 from J, leaving 16 bases between them. Germline V gene lookup returns CDR1 LNHDA and CDR2 SQIVND (reference sequence). The CDR3 has 15 amino acids. This CDR3 is CASSIQQGVFYEQYF. CDR3 nucleotides: TGTGCCAGTAGTATTCAACAGGGCGTCTTTTACGAGCAGTACTTC.

J is TRBJ2-7 and V is TRBV7-9; D gene uncertain. There are 15 residues in the CDR3. V was clipped by 1 base and J by 2 bases, with 12 bases between them. The germline V gene has CDR1 SEHNR and CDR2 FQNEAQ (reference sequence). CDR3 amino acids: CASSLVGTATYEQYF. The DNA of the CDR3 is TGTGCCAGCAGCTTAGTGGGTACGGCTACCTACGAGCAGTACTTC.

This chain joins TRBV5-4 and TRBJ1-1, with unresolved D. Germline CDR1 and CDR2: SGHNT and YYREEE (reference sequence). The CDR3 covers 13 residues. V was shortened by 4 bases and J by 1 base, with 8 bases between the two germline ends. The DNA of the CDR3 is TGTGCCAGCAGCATACAAGGGAACACTGAAGCTTTCTTT. This gives the protein CASSIQGNTEAFF.

V and J are TRBV13 and TRBJ2-1, with 7 positions matching TRBD2. Germline V gene lookup returns CDR1 PRHDT and CDR2 FYEKMQ (reference sequence). The CDR3 has 18 amino acids. J was trimmed by 9 bases and V by 4 bases; bases with no gene match: 21. For the CDR3, the DNA is TGTGCCAGCAGCTCCAGGCGGGGACTAACGGGAGTTAGTGGTGAGCAGTTCTTC. The encoded protein is CASSSRRGLTGVSGEQFF.

The chain uses TRBV5-1 and TRBJ2-2, with a tentative D call TRBD2 (6 bases). Trimming cost V 1 base and J 6 bases, with 7 bases left between them. Germline V gene lookup returns CDR1 SGHRS and CDR2 YFSETQ. The CDR3 runs to 13 residues. CDR3 DNA: TGCGCCAGCAGCTTGACTAGCCCCGGGGAGCTGTTTTTT. This codes for CASSLTSPGELFF. The whole variable domain, filled in from reference TRBV5-1 and TRBJ2-2, reads KAGVTQTPRYLIKTRGQQVTLSCSPISGHRSVSWYQQTPGQGLQFLFEYFSETQRNKGNFPGRFSGRQFSNSRSEMNVSTLELGDSALYLCASSLTSPGELFFGEGSRLTVL.

The chain joins TRBV5-6 to TRBJ2-5; a possible D gene is TRBD1 (5 bases). CDR3 length equals 17 residues. With 3 bases removed from V and 1 base from J, the gap between germline ends came to 19 bases. CDR1 is SGHDT and CDR2 is YYEEEE in the germline V gene. The CDR3 loop is CASSYGAVLDTQETQYF. The CDR3 DNA reads TGTGCCAGCAGCTATGGTGCCGTATTGGACACCCAAGAGACCCAGTACTTC.

This clone has only one observation. For the CDR3, the DNA is TGTGCCATCGTACCAATTCTGACCTACGAGCAGTACTTC. It codes for CAIVPILTYEQYF. V usage is TRBV10-3 and J usage is TRBJ2-7; D ambiguous. The germline V gene has CDR1 ENHRY and CDR2 SYGVKD. This CDR3 spans 13 amino acids. V was pared by 8 bases and J by 2 bases, with 13 bases between.

The rearrangement joins TRBV9 to TRBJ2-3; 7 bases line up with TRBD2. The CDR3 is 15 residues long. V trimming: 4 bases; J trimming: 4 bases; junction bases outside the gene matches: 9. Germline CDR1 is SGDLS and CDR2 is YYNGEE. The CDR3 reads CASSFGGGPPDTQYF. The CDR3 nucleotides read TGTGCCAGCAGCTTTGGGGGGGGACCACCAGATACGCAGTATTTT.

This chain joins TRBV19 and TRBJ2-1, with 7 nucleotides matching TRBD1. The CDR3 is 13 amino acids. V lost 2 bases to trimming and J lost 14 bases; unmatched junction nucleotides: 9. Looked up from germline, CDR1 is LNHDA and CDR2 is SQIVND (reference sequence). Written as DNA, the CDR3 is TGTGCCAGTAGTATAAAGTACAGACAGGGAGAGTTCTTC. Translation: CASSIKYRQGEFF.

The chain carries TRBV16 and TRBJ1-1, with 7 nucleotides matching TRBD1. Trimming at V came to 3 bases and at J to 3 bases, leaving 7 bases not matched to a gene. Germline values: CDR1 KGHSY, CDR2 FQNENV. CDR3 size: 15 residues. Here the CDR3 DNA reads TGTGCCAGCAGCCATCCTCGACAGGGCTACACTGAAGCTTTCTTT. Translation gives CASSHPRQGYTEAFF.

The CDR3 region is CASSIGTSYILWTEAFF. Written as DNA, the CDR3 is TGTGCCAGTAGTATTGGGACCTCCTATATCCTGTGGACTGAAGCTTTCTTT. The genes are TRBV19 and TRBJ1-1; maybe TRBD1 (5 bases). Germline CDR1 LNHDA, CDR2 SQIVND (reference sequence). The CDR3 totals 17 residues. Deletions cut 3 bases from V and 5 bases from J, with 22 bases between. The entire variable domain, with the rest obtained from reference TRBV19 and TRBJ1-1, is as follows: DGGITQSPKYLFRKEGQNVTLSCEQNLNHDAMYWYRQDPGQGLRLIYYSQIVNDFQKGDIAEGYSVSREKKESFPLTVTSAQKNPTAFYLCASSIGTSYILWTEAFFGQGTRLTVV.

The chain joins TRBV7-9 to TRBJ1-2; TRBD1 matches 10 bases. This CDR3 is built from 12 residues. Losses at the gene ends were 4 bases for V and 8 bases for J; bases not matched to a gene: 1. The V gene's germline CDR1 is SEHNR and CDR2 FQNEAQ (reference sequence). The DNA of the CDR3 is TGTGCCAGCAGCTCGGGACAGGGGGGCTACACCTTC. Amino acids: CASSSGQGGYTF.

This clone has only one observation. The chain employs TRBV7-3 and TRBJ1-5, with D uncertain. Trimming stripped 4 bases from V and 1 base from J, with 5 bases between. The CDR3 is 13 residues long. From germline, CDR1 is SGHTA and CDR2 FQGTGA. CDR3 bases: TGTGCCAGCAGCTCCTCGAGCAATCAGCCCCAGCATTTT. It yields the protein CASSSSSNQPQHF.